These 20 T cell receptor beta chains were sequenced from one sample in a study of beta chain features in type 1 diabetes. The study reverse transcribed the entire isolated RNA, so it sequenced expressed TCRB transcripts. Profiling relied on immunoSEQ multiplex PCR, and the TCRdb table lists in-frame clones only, not all of them. This sample yields about 9,200 clones, of which roughly 74% are seen a single time; 1.4% belongs to the top ten. Sequencing input: Tregs from blood. The origin of the receptors is a young woman in good health.

The gene calls are TRBV29-1 and TRBJ1-2, with TRBD1 identical over 7 bases. Germline trimming cut 6 bases from V and 6 bases from J; bases unmatched to any gene: 4. The germline CDR1 and CDR2 sequences are SQVTM and ANQGSEA. This CDR3 region has 11 residues. Here the CDR3 reads CSVERGHGYTF. CDR3 in DNA: TGCAGCGTGGAGAGGGGGCATGGCTACACCTTC.

The rearrangement links TRBV11-2 to TRBJ2-7; tentatively, D is TRBD1 (5 bases). CDR3 length equals 14 residues. V was pared by 7 bases and J by 6 bases, with 19 bases between. Germline lookup yields CDR1 SGHAT and CDR2 FQNNGV. As DNA, the CDR3 is TGTGCCAGCAACACCGACAGTGCATGGGGCGAGCAGTACTTC. Protein product: CASNTDSAWGEQYF.

The J gene is TRBJ2-1, the V gene TRBV5-1; 8 bases fit TRBD2. CDR3 length: 17 residues. The germline CDR1 and CDR2 sequences are SGHRS and YFSETQ. V was pared by 2 bases and J by 0 bases, with 7 bases of the junction left unmatched. DNA for the CDR3: TGCGCCAGCAGCTTCGGCGGGGGGACCATCTCCTACAATGAGCAGTTCTTC. Amino acids: CASSFGGGTISYNEQFF.

The gene calls are TRBV6-6 and TRBJ2-3; 9 bases match TRBD2. V lost 0 bases, J lost 4 bases, and 5 bases stayed unmatched. Germline CDR1 MNHNY, CDR2 SVGAGI (reference sequence). The CDR3 runs 16 residues. For the CDR3, the DNA is TGTGCCAGCAGTTACTCGGGGGTAGCGGGAGCAGATACGCAGTATTTT. It yields the protein CASSYSGVAGADTQYF.

This clone was seen once. CDR3 coding DNA: TGTGCCAGCAGTAGCCCGCTTTTGGGCGTTCCCGTCGACATTCAGTACTTC. Protein product: CASSSPLLGVPVDIQYF. V and J are TRBV2 and TRBJ2-4; no clear D gene. The CDR3 has 17 amino acids. Germline loops: CDR1 SNHLY, CDR2 FYNNEI. V lost 5 bases and J lost 8, with 25 bases in between. Full variable domain (rest looked up from reference TRBV2 and TRBJ2-4): EPEVTQTPSHQVTQMGQEVILRCVPISNHLYFYWYRQILGQKVEFLVSFYNNEISEKSEIFDDQFSVERPDGSNFTLKIRSTKLEDSAMYFCASSSPLLGVPVDIQYFGAGTRLSVL.

J is TRBJ2-2 and V is TRBV5-1; 7 bases are a match to TRBD1. The CDR3 contains 18 residues. Per the germline V gene, CDR1 is SGHRS and CDR2 is YFSETQ. The ends lost 2 bases at V and 5 bases at J; junction bases unmatched: 15. CDR3: CASSFEPTGDDSTGELFF. The CDR3 DNA sequence: TGCGCCAGCAGCTTCGAACCAACAGGGGACGACTCAACCGGGGAGCTGTTTTTT.

J is TRBJ1-1 and V is TRBV5-1, with TRBD1 identical over 9 bases. Losses at the gene ends were 4 bases for V and 0 bases for J; bases not matched to a gene: 7. CDR1 is SGHRS and CDR2 is YFSETQ in the germline V gene. The CDR3 loop spans 16 amino acids. CDR3 sequence: CASSLGTGIMNTEAFF. DNA for the CDR3: TGCGCCAGCAGCCTGGGGACAGGGATAATGAACACTGAAGCTTTCTTT. Full variable domain (remainder filled in from reference TRBV5-1 and TRBJ1-1): KAGVTQTPRYLIKTRGQQVTLSCSPISGHRSVSWYQQTPGQGLQFLFEYFSETQRNKGNFPGRFSGRQFSNSRSEMNVSTLELGDSALYLCASSLGTGIMNTEAFFGQGTRLTVV.

The gene calls are TRBV6-1 and TRBJ1-5, with a weak D call TRBD1 (6 bases). The CDR3 sequence is 15 residues long. V was cut by 6 bases and J by 4 bases, with 16 bases left in between. Germline CDR1 MNHNS, CDR2 SASEGT. CDR3: CASRGRDISNQPQHF. The CDR3 DNA follows: TGTGCCAGCAGAGGACGGGACATTTCTAATCAGCCCCAGCATTTT.

The rearrangement joins TRBV18 to TRBJ2-1, with 8 bases matching TRBD2. V shed 2 bases, J shed 2 bases, and the junction held 11 bases outside the gene matches. CDR1 KGHSH and CDR2 LQKENI come from the germline V gene. This CDR3 contains 18 residues. The CDR3 spells CASSPRVAGGETYNEQFF. Here the CDR3 DNA reads TGTGCCAGCTCACCAAGGGTGGCGGGAGGCGAAACCTACAATGAGCAGTTCTTC.

The J gene is TRBJ2-4, the V gene TRBV29-1; tentative D call: TRBD1 (5 bases). The V gene's germline CDR1 is SQVTM and CDR2 ANQGSEA. This CDR3 contains 13 residues. Trimming took off 6 bases at V and 0 bases at J, with 9 bases between the two ends. The CDR3 DNA follows: TGCAGCGTGTCGACAGCAGCCAAAAACATTCAGTACTTC. Its protein product is CSVSTAAKNIQYF.

The gene calls are TRBV6-5 and TRBJ2-2; 8 positions match TRBD1. This CDR3 contains 14 residues. V trimming: 6 bases; J trimming: 5 bases; junction bases outside the gene matches: 5. CDR1 is MNHEY, CDR2 SVGAGI, per germline. This chain's CDR3 is CASRQQGGTGELFF. CDR3 sequence (DNA): TGTGCCAGCAGACAACAGGGGGGAACCGGGGAGCTGTTTTTT.

The CDR3 DNA follows: TGTGCCAGCAGTGAGACAGGGGGAAAGGAAGCTTTCTTT. Protein: CASSETGGKEAFF. The chain combines TRBV6-1 with TRBJ1-1, with 9 bases aligning to TRBD1. Germline CDR1 is MNHNS and CDR2 is SASEGT. This CDR3 spans 13 amino acids. V was clipped by 3 bases and J by 8 bases; unmatched bases: 4.

The chain links TRBV10-3 to TRBJ1-4, with unresolved D. The CDR3 sequence is 13 residues long. Germline CDR1 reads ENHRY; CDR2 reads SYGVKD. Trimming pared 10 bases from V and 0 bases from J, leaving 9 bases between. The CDR3 region has the DNA TGTGCCACCGCCCGGGCAACTAATGAAAAACTGTTTTTT. The encoded protein is CATARATNEKLFF.

The V gene is TRBV7-9, the J gene TRBJ2-1; TRBD2 matches at 11 bases. From germline, CDR1 is SEHNR and CDR2 FQNEAQ (reference sequence). V shed 0 bases, J shed 3 bases, and the junction held 4 bases outside the gene matches. There are 17 residues in the CDR3. The CDR3, as DNA: TGTGCCAGCAGCTTAGCTCAGACTAGCGGGAACTACAATGAGCAGTTCTTC. The encoded protein is CASSLAQTSGNYNEQFF.

The chain combines TRBV7-8 with TRBJ2-1; D gene ambiguous. The germline V and J ends were trimmed by 1 base and 6 bases, with 13 bases remaining between them. This CDR3 spans 15 amino acids. Germline assignment: CDR1 SGHVS and CDR2 FQNEAQ. The CDR3 sequence: CASSLESYRANEQFF. In nucleotides, the CDR3 is TGTGCCAGCAGCTTAGAAAGTTATCGCGCCAATGAGCAGTTCTTC. Looking up the rest from reference TRBV7-8 and TRBJ2-1 gives the full variable domain: GAGVSQSPRYKVAKRGQDVALRCDPISGHVSLFWYQQALGQGPEFLTYFQNEAQLDKSGLPSDRFFAERPEGSVSTLKIQRTQQEDSAVYLCASSLESYRANEQFFGPGTRLTVL.

The V call is TRBV10-3, the J call TRBJ2-5; 10 bases agree with TRBD2. CDR1 and CDR2 (germline): ENHRY, SYGVKD. The CDR3 runs to 14 residues. V lost 6 bases to trimming and J lost 4 bases; unmatched junction nucleotides: 5. The CDR3 protein is CAISDSGRGETQYF. The CDR3, as DNA: TGTGCCATCAGCGACAGCGGGAGGGGAGAGACCCAGTACTTC.

In this sample, this clone turned up once. This sequence joins TRBV27 and TRBJ2-7, with D tentatively TRBD1 (6 bases). V dropped 0 bases and J dropped 4 bases, with 16 bases sitting between them. CDR1 is MNHEY and CDR2 is SMNVEV in the germline V gene (reference sequence). This CDR3 contains 16 residues. CDR3 in amino acids: CASSLSWQGLAYEQYF. As DNA, the CDR3 is TGTGCCAGCAGTTTATCGTGGCAGGGGTTGGCGTACGAGCAGTACTTC.

V usage is TRBV14 and J usage is TRBJ2-1; no clear D. From germline, CDR1 is SGHDN and CDR2 FVKESK. The CDR3 sequence is 16 residues long. Trimming took 4 bases from V and 0 from J, leaving 13 bases between them. The DNA for the CDR3 is TGTGCCAGCAGCCCAAGACTGGCGGCCTCCTACAATGAGCAGTTCTTC. It codes for CASSPRLAASYNEQFF.

The genes are TRBV5-6 and TRBJ1-2; TRBD1 is a possible D gene (6 bases). CDR3 length equals 13 residues. Germline V gives CDR1 SGHDT, CDR2 YYEEEE. Trimming stripped 4 bases from V and 5 bases from J, with 12 bases between. The CDR3 nucleotides read TGTGCCAGCAGCCAACAGGGAAATTATGGCTACACCTTC. This gives the protein CASSQQGNYGYTF.

This sequence joins TRBV5-1 and TRBJ2-7; tentatively, D is TRBD2 (5 bases). The CDR3 has 16 amino acids. V lost 0 bases and J lost 0, with 13 bases in between. Germline CDR1 reads SGHRS; CDR2 reads YFSETQ. The CDR3 loop reads CASSLAGERTSYEQYF. In DNA, the CDR3 is TGCGCCAGCAGCTTGGCCGGGGAAAGGACCTCCTACGAGCAGTACTTC.